Sequencing of this T cell receptor beta chain was carried out in a study of T cells in Graves' hyperthyroidism and ophthalmopathy (dated by TCRdb to the late 2010s). With regard to the full study: Peripheral blood was sampled at the time of initial diagnosis, prior to any treatment. The paper reports TCR Vbeta CDR3 sequencing of 140 or so peripheral blood samples: some 41 ophthalmopathy, roughly 74 hyperthyroidism and 17 progressor patients. TCR V-J signatures able to tell the groups apart were searched for in a discovery cohort of 100 or so patients, of whom roughly 42 had Graves' ophthalmopathy and under 65 had stable Graves' hyperthyroidism. In addition, the study compared T-cell repertoires in thyroid tissue and in blood from roughly six Graves' hyperthyroidism patients. Once sampling was done, hyperthyroidism patients were given methimazole at a starting dose of 30 mg daily, whereas ophthalmopathy patients were given high-dose intravenous methylprednisolone. The 90 to 100 discovery patients were randomly divided into training and test sets at a 7:3 ratio. Prospective prediction of ophthalmopathy was tested in an independent validation cohort consisting of roughly 20 hyperthyroidism patients and about 17 patients who later progressed to ophthalmopathy.

Stable Graves' hyperthyroidism was defined as no progression to ophthalmopathy during 18 months of follow-up. The hyperthyroidism patients were between 18 and 65 years old and newly diagnosed, with a disease duration of less than 2 months. Exclusion was applied to patients with uncontrolled infections, other autoimmune diseases, pregnancy or lactation. Diagnoses were based on clinical symptoms, serum thyroxine and TRAb, thyroid ultrasound and orbital computed tomography. PBMCs were isolated from more than 8 ml of fresh peripheral blood by Ficoll-Paque density gradient centrifugation. Total RNA was extracted using Trizol reagent, and RNA quality was assessed on an Agilent 2100 Bioanalyzer. A word on this clonotype: Its specific antigen is unknown. Base-call qualities are not available, and no considerably larger clone is one nucleotide away.

Broad study findings and their caveats: Most expanded thyroid clonotypes (frequency above 0.001) were also detected in blood, a finding suggesting that blood repertoires may reflect thyroid immune responses. A 13 V-J signature model separated ophthalmopathy from stable hyperthyroidism, with 87.88% sensitivity and about 81% specificity in cross-validation and 80%/75% in testing. Sample size was not statistically predetermined, and blinding of investigators to group allocation was not performed. In validation, the model predicted progression to ophthalmopathy a median of about 6.5 months before onset, with over 60% sensitivity and about 72% specificity.

Amplification of TCR beta CDR3 regions was carried out from RNA transcripts. The TCR CDR3 was subjected to a first round of RT-PCR using the HTBI primer set and the Qiagen OneStep RT-PCR kit. A second multiplex PCR round built the libraries, followed by size selection and purification. Paired-end sequencing of the libraries was performed with 100 bp reads on an Illumina HiSeq2000. On the authors' methods: Raw data were processed with SOAPnuke, discarding reads with adapters, uncalled bases, mean Phred below 15, or no exact constant-primer or identifier match. COPE v1.2.5 was used to merge high-quality paired reads, and clonotypes were defined as unique nucleotide sequences. Clonotypes were aligned to IMGT TRBV, TRBD and TRBJ reference segments using MiTCR v1.1. Analysis was restricted to V-J combinations with a frequency above 0.0001, which covered roughly 99% of repertoires. The TCS score was defined as the ratio of F50 (clonal expansion) to E x V (chaos), calculated using BLOSUM62-based TCRdist between CDR3 peptides within each V-J. Welch's t-statistics and random forest reduced 500 to 550 V-J features to 13, which were used in a naive Bayes classifier (R e1071). TCRdb took the public reads, trimmed them with fastp at Q25, ran MiXCR for clone calling and kept in-frame beta chains. Rows are combined by CDR3 protein, so each entry shows the most common genes and DNA. For this entry, the V and J calls and clone size follow TCRdb and not the study's own pipeline. The sample has some 720,000 distinct CDR3 sequences on record, 15% to 20% of them singletons. The ten largest clonotypes hold approximately 8.4% of the sample.

Including cysteine and phenylalanine, the CDR3 has 15 amino acids. The only DNA kept is the CDR3, 45 bases in frame from the first base. CDR1 and CDR2, looked up from the germline V gene (reference sequence), are LNHNV and YYDKDF. V loses 0 bases, J loses 4 bases, and the germline ends lie 10 bases apart. Input material: blood. The sequence derives from a man between 18 and 35 years old with Graves' hyperthyroidism. The rearrangement combines TRBV15 with TRBJ2-1; the D gene cannot be resolved beyond TRBD1 or TRBD2, each matching 5 bases. The sequenced DNA: TGTGCCACCAGCAGAGACCGGGACCCATACAATGAGCAGTTCTTC. Its translation is CATSRDRDPYNEQFF.